This TCR beta chain was identified during a study of blood T cell repertoires in COVID-19. The overall study: T cells, B-cell-depleted T cells, or PBMCs supplied cDNA or gDNA.

The ends were cut back, 3 bases at V and 8 bases at J, with 13 bases in the middle. The CDR3 totals 13 residues. In germline, CDR1 is MGHDK, CDR2 SYGVNS. Only in-frame clones appear in the TCRdb table, and some are missing; sequencing was by immunoSEQ multiplex PCR. The table includes approximately 140,000 clones, approximately 81% detected once. V usage is TRBV25-1 and J usage is TRBJ1-2; D gene ambiguous. The TCR comes from a human donor in a cohort sampled during active COVID-19. What was sequenced was peripheral blood. The chain's CDR3 is CASSDTTIGGYTF. Here the CDR3 DNA reads TGTGCCAGCAGTGACACTACCATTGGGGGCTACACCTTC.